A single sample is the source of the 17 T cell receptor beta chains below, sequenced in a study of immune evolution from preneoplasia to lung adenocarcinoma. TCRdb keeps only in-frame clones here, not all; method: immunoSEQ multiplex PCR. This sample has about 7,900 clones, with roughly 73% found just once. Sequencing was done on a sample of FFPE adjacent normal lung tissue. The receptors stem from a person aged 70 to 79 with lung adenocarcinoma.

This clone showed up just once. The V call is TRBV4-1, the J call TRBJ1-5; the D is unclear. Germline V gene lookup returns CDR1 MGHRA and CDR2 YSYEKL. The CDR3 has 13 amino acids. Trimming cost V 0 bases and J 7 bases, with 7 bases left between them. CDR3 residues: CASSQDVVQPQHF. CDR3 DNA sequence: TGCGCCAGCAGCCAAGATGTGGTGCAGCCCCAGCATTTT.

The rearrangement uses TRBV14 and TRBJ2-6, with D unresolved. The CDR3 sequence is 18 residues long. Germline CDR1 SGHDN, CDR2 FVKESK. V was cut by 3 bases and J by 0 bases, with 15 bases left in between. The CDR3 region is CASSQVGAQFSGANVLTF. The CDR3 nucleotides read TGTGCCAGCAGCCAGGTGGGCGCCCAATTCTCTGGGGCCAACGTCCTGACTTTC. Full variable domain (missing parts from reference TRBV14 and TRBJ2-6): EAGVTQFPSHSVIEKGQTVTLRCDPISGHDNLYWYRRVMGKEIKFLLHFVKESKQDESGMPNNRFLAERTGGTYSTLKVQPAELEDSGVYFCASSQVGAQFSGANVLTFGAGSRLTVL.

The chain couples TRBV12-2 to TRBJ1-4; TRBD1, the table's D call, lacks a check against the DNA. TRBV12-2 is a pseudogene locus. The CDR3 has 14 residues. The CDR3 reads CASRPGTVNEKLFF. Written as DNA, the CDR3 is TGTGCAAGTCGCCCCGGGACAGTTAATGAAAAACTGTTTTTT.

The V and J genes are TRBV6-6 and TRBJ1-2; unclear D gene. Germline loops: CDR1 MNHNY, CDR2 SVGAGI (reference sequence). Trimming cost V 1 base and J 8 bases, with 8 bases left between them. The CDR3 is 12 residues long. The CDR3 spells CASSYLSGGYTF. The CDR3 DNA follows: TGTGCCAGCAGTTACTTATCCGGGGGCTACACCTTC.

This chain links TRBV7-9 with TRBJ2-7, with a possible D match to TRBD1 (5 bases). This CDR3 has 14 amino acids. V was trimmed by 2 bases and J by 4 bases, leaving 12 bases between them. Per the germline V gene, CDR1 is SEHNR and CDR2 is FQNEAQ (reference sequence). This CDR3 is CASSLRGHFYEQYF. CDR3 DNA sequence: TGTGCCAGCAGCTTAAGGGGCCACTTTTACGAGCAGTACTTC.

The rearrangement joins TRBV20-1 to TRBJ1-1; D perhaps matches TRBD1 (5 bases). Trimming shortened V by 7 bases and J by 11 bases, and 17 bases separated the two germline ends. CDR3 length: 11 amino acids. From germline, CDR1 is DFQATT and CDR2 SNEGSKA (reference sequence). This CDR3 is CSGKGWGEAFF. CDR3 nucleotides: TGCAGTGGGAAGGGCTGGGGCGAGGCTTTCTTT.

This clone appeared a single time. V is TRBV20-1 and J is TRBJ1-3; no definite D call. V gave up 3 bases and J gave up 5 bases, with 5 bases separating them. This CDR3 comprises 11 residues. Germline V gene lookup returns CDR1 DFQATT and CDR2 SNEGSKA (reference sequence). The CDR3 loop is CSASHRNTIYF. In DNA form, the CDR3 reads TGCAGTGCTAGCCATCGAAACACCATATATTTT.

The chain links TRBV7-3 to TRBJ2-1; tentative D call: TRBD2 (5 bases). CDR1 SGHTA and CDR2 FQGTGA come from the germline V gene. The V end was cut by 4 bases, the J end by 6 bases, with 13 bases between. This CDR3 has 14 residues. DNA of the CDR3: TGTGCCAGCAGCTCCCAGAATAGCGTCAATGAGCAGTTCTTC. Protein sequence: CASSSQNSVNEQFF.

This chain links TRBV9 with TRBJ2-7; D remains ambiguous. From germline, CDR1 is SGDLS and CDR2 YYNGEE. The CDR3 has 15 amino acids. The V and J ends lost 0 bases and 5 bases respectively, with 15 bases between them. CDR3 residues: CASSVAGETPHEQYF. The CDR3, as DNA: TGTGCCAGCAGCGTAGCGGGCGAAACGCCCCACGAGCAGTACTTC.

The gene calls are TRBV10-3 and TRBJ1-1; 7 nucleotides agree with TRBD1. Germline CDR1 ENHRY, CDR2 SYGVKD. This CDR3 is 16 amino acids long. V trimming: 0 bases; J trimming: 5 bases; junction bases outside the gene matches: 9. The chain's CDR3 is CAISESPLRGGTEAFF. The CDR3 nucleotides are TGTGCCATCAGTGAGTCGCCGCTCAGGGGGGGAACTGAAGCTTTCTTT.

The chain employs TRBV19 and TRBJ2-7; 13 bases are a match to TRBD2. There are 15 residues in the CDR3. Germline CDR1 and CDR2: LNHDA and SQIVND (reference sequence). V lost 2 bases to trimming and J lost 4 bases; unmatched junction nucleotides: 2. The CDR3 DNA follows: TGTGCCAGTAGTATAAGGACTAGCGGGGGATACGAGCAGTACTTC. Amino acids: CASSIRTSGGYEQYF.

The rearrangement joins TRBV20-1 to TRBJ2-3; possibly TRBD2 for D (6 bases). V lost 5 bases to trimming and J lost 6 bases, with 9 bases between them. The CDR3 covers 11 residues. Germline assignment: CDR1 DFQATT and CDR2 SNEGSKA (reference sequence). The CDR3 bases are TGCAGTGCTCGAAGCGGGGATACGCAGTATTTT. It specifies CSARSGDTQYF.

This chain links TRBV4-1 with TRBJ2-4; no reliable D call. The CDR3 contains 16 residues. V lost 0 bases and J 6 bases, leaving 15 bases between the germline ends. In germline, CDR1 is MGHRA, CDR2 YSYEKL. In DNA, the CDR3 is TGCGCCAGCAGCCAAGATCGCCTGTCAGCTTCAAACATTCAGTACTTC. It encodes CASSQDRLSASNIQYF.

CDR3 coding DNA: TGTGCCAGCAGTTCAGGGTGGGGAGATACGCAGTATTTT. It is translated as CASSSGWGDTQYF. This chain connects TRBV27 to TRBJ2-3; tentatively, D is TRBD1 (5 bases). V was pared by 4 bases and J by 5 bases, with 10 bases between. CDR1 and CDR2 (germline): MNHEY, SMNVEV (reference sequence). This CDR3 is 13 amino acids long.

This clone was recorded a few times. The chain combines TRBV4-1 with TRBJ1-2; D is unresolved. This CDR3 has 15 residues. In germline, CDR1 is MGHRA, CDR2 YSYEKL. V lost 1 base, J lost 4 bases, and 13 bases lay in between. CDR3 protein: CASSQAKGPGYGYTF. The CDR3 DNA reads TGCGCCAGCAGCCAAGCGAAAGGGCCCGGCTATGGCTACACCTTC.

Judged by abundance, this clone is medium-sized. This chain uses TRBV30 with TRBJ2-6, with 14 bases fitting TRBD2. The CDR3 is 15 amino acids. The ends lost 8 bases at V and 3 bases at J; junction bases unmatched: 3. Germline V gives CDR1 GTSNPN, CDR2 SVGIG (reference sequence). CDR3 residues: CAKGLAGDGANVLTF. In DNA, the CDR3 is TGTGCCAAGGGACTAGCGGGAGATGGGGCCAACGTCCTGACTTTC.

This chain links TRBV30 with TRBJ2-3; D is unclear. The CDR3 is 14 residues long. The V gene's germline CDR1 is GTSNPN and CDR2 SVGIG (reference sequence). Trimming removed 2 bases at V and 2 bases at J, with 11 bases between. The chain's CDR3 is CAWSSSIITDTQYF. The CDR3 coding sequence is TGTGCCTGGAGTTCCAGTATAATCACAGATACGCAGTATTTT.